This T cell receptor (beta chain) was recorded in a study of cytomegalovirus exposure and HLA in healthy donors. As for the study in general: Counted in an early data release were about 80 million unique TCRs from HLA-typed donors.

The PCR ran on 60 Vbeta and 13 Jbeta primers. Some clones are missing from TCRdb's copy, which holds only in-frame ones; the method was immunoSEQ multiplex PCR. The sample lists 100,000 to 150,000 clones, 75% to 85% occurring once. To note about this clone: The antigen remains unidentified.

The length of the CDR3 is 16 residues. Looked up from germline, CDR1 is SGDLS and CDR2 is YYNGEE. Trimming removed 4 bases from V and 3 bases from J; junction bases left unmatched: 13. Overall study findings and caveats: Most of the TCR beta V segments (in an earlier analysis) were productive either about 87% or about 30% of the time. Researchers reported in a later analysis that a missense DCLRE1C variant was tied to TCR beta V- and J-gene trimming. With DRB1 most and HLA-C fewest, TCR association rates differed between HLA loci in a later analysis.

The chain uses TRBV9 and TRBJ2-7; 7 bases align to TRBD2. Sequencing was carried out using PBMCs. The clonotype originates from a woman aged 45-65 years in good health and CMV-seropositive. CDR3 in amino acids: CASSPKGGEGFYEQYF. CDR3 sequence (DNA): TGTGCCAGCAGCCCCAAAGGCGGGGAGGGCTTCTACGAGCAGTACTTC.